This T cell receptor (beta chain) was recorded in a study of PD-1 blockade in classical Hodgkin lymphoma. Study context: Intravenous infusions of nivolumab 3 mg/kg reached patients every 2 weeks.

As regards this clone: The target antigen is unknown.

Every patient relapsed after autologous stem cell transplantation, and brentuximab vedotin exposure varied. The method was immunoSEQ multiplex PCR; TCRdb's version includes in-frame clones alone and lacks a portion of them. The data contain 72,000 or so clones, under 95% of them singletons. Study-level results: Newly diagnosed patients were reported to exhibit reduced baseline TCR diversity relative to healthy donors. Similar baseline diversity was found in complete responders and newly diagnosed patients.

V trimming: 4 bases; J trimming: 2 bases; junction bases outside the gene matches: 5. The CDR3 sequence is 14 residues long. Germline V gene data show CDR1 as SGHRS and CDR2 as YFSETQ. This specimen consisted of peripheral blood mononuclear cells (PBMCs), obtained at baseline. The chain joins TRBV5-1 to TRBJ1-1, with 7 bases matching TRBD1. The receptor was isolated from a human donor with classical Hodgkin lymphoma. Here the CDR3 DNA reads TGCGCCAGCAGCAGGGGACAGTTCAACACTGAAGCTTTCTTT. Amino acid sequence: CASSRGQFNTEAFF.